These T cell receptor beta chains were read from a single sample in a study of shared clonotypes between healthy human individuals. Libraries were prepared by immunoSEQ multiplex PCR; TCRdb keeps only in-frame clonotypes and omits some of them. This table holds around 2.1 million clones, 93% found once. What was sequenced was naive CD8+ T cells from PBMCs. The receptors originated from a man younger than 35 in good health. Some clones in this sample may be carry-over from other donors' samples. Each CDR3 is given with its conserved first and last residue. A D gene is named only where the DNA matches it firmly. Clone size is stated in some rows and not others, as once, few, many or a class when expanded.

J gene	clone size	V gene	D gene	CDR3 DNA	CDR3 protein
TRBJ1-5	few	TRBV7-9	NA	TGTGCCAGCAGCCGGGGGACCACCTCCAGGCCCCAGCATTTT	CASSRGTTSRPQHF
TRBJ1-2	NA	TRBV27	TRBD1	TGTGCCAGCAGTACCAAGGGGGCGCCGGACTATGGCTACACCTTC	CASSTKGAPDYGYTF
TRBJ1-2	NA	TRBV6-1	NA	TGTGCCAGCTGGGGATGGACAGCATGGCGATTC	CASWGWTAWRF
TRBJ1-1	NA	TRBV19	NA	TGTGCCAGTAGTATCACCCCCTCCCGGGGGAATGAAGCTTTCTTT	CASSITPSRGNEAFF
TRBJ2-3	NA	TRBV4-2	NA	TGTGCCAGCACCCAAGAGGGGACTCTCGGGGCAGATACGCAGTATTTT	CASTQEGTLGADTQYF
TRBJ2-7	NA	TRBV7-8	NA	TGTGCCAGCAGCTTAGCGAGGGCTTCCTACGAGCAGTACTTC	CASSLARASYEQYF
TRBJ2-1	once	TRBV19	TRBD2	TGTGCCAGTAGTATAGTCGGCGGGAGGGCCTACAATGAGCAGTTCTTC	CASSIVGGRAYNEQFF
TRBJ2-7	NA	TRBV5-4	TRBD2	TGTGCCAGCAGCTTGGGTGATCGGCCGGGAGGTGAGCAGTACTTC	CASSLGDRPGGEQYF
TRBJ2-1	NA	TRBV4-1	TRBD2	TGCGCCAGCAGCCAAGTTACTAGCGGGCACGGGCAGTTCTTC	CASSQVTSGHGQFF
TRBJ1-1	NA	TRBV27	NA	TGTGCCAGCATCATGAACACTGAAGCTTTCTTT	CASIMNTEAFF
TRBJ2-3	NA	TRBV4-3	NA	TGCGCCAGCAGCCAAGATGTGGGAGGCTCATCCAGAGGGTCCTTT	CASSQDVGGSSRGSF
TRBJ2-1	once	TRBV27	TRBD2	TGTGCCAGCAGTTTGACTAGCGGCCCTGAGCAGTTCTTC	CASSLTSGPEQFF
TRBJ2-7	NA	TRBV11-2	NA	TGTGCCAGCGGCCTTGGGGGTCACTACGAGCAGTACTTC	CASGLGGHYEQYF
TRBJ1-1	NA	TRBV5-6	NA	TGTGCCAGCAGCTACCGGACCGCTGAAGCTTTCTTT	CASSYRTAEAFF
TRBJ2-7	NA	TRBV11-2	NA	TGTGCCAGCAGCTTGACAAGAAACGGCTACGAGCAGTACTTC	CASSLTRNGYEQYF
TRBJ2-2	NA	TRBV5-6	NA	TGTGCCAGCAGCTTGTGGATAGTGTCCGGGGAGCTGTTTTTT	CASSLWIVSGELFF
TRBJ2-1	NA	TRBV7-3	NA	TGTGCCAGCAGCCCGGGTGGAGGAGGCACTGAGCAGTTCTTC	CASSPGGGGTEQFF
TRBJ2-3	NA	TRBV27	NA	TGTGCCAGCAGTTTAGGACAAATAAACACAGATACGCAGTATTTT	CASSLGQINTDTQYF
TRBJ1-2	NA	TRBV28	NA	TGTGCCAGCAGTCTACAGGGAGGGGCTAACTATGGCTACACCTTC	CASSLQGGANYGYTF
TRBJ2-7	NA	TRBV7-2	TRBD2	TGTGCCAGCAGCTTGGGAGGGACGACCCTCTACGAGCAGTACTTC	CASSLGGTTLYEQYF
TRBJ2-3	NA	TRBV28	TRBD1	TGTGCCAGCAGTCCGCGACAGGGGCAACGGGAAGATACGCAGTATTTT	CASSPRQGQREDTQYF
TRBJ2-1	NA	TRBV7-9	NA	TGTGCCAGCAGCCCCCGGGCTAGCGTAGAGCAGTTCTTC	CASSPRASVEQFF
TRBJ2-7	NA	TRBV7-8	TRBD2	TGTGCCAGCAGCCCAATAGCGGGAGGCCCCTACGAGCAGTACTTC	CASSPIAGGPYEQYF
TRBJ1-2	NA	TRBV29-1	NA	TGCAGCGGGGTGACAGCCTATGGCTACACCTTC	CSGVTAYGYTF
TRBJ1-4	NA	TRBV10-2	NA	TGCGCCAGCAGTGAGCTACCATCCGGATTAAGGGATGAAAAACTGTTTTTT	CASSELPSGLRDEKLFF
TRBJ1-5	NA	TRBV6-1	NA	TGTGCCAGCAGTGAGGCCTTCCTTAGCAATCAGCCCCAGCATTTT	CASSEAFLSNQPQHF
TRBJ2-7	NA	TRBV27	TRBD2	TGTGCCAGCAGTTCGGGACCCGGGAGGCACGAGCAGTACTTC	CASSSGPGRHEQYF
TRBJ2-3	NA	TRBV29-1	TRBD1	TGCAGCGTTGCTGGGGACAGCAACACAGATACGCAGTATTTT	CSVAGDSNTDTQYF
TRBJ2-3	NA	TRBV11-2	NA	TGTGCCAGCAGCTTAAGACCACCAAGCACAGATACGCAGTATTTT	CASSLRPPSTDTQYF
TRBJ2-1	NA	TRBV7-8	TRBD2	TGTGCCAGCAGCTTTGCTAGCGGGAGGGGAACCACCTACAATGAGCAGTTCTTC	CASSFASGRGTTYNEQFF
TRBJ2-1	NA	TRBV5-6	NA	TGTGCCAGCAGCTGGGGGGCAGGCCACAATGAGCAGTTCTTC	CASSWGAGHNEQFF
TRBJ2-7	NA	TRBV10-1	TRBD2	TGCGCCAGCACCGGACTAGCGGGAGGCCGCGAGCAGTACTTC	CASTGLAGGREQYF
TRBJ1-2	NA	TRBV6-6	NA	TGTGCCAGCTGGCTAGGAGGCTACACCTTC	CASWLGGYTF
TRBJ2-7	NA	TRBV27	TRBD2	TGTGCCAGCAGTCCCGGACTAGCAGGGTACGAGCAGTACTTC	CASSPGLAGYEQYF
TRBJ1-1	NA	TRBV15	TRBD1	TGTGCCACCAGCAGTGCCACCCAGGGGGCGCAGCAGGGGGCTTTCTTT	CATSSATQGAQQGAFF
TRBJ2-7	once	TRBV6-5	NA	TGTGCCAGCAGTTATTCAACAGGGTTCCGGCAGTACTTC	CASSYSTGFRQYF
TRBJ2-7	NA	TRBV11-2	NA	TGTGCCAGCAGCTTAGGAGGGGGCTACGAGCAGTACTTC	CASSLGGGYEQYF
TRBJ1-4	NA	TRBV15	NA	TGTGCCACCAGCAGAGATCGCGGGGAACTGTTTTTT	CATSRDRGELFF
TRBJ2-7	once	TRBV12-2	NA	TGTGCAAGTCGCTTAGGGCTCTCTGACAGGGCCTACGAGCAGTACTTC	CASRLGLSDRAYEQYF
TRBJ2-7	NA	TRBV7-9	NA	TGTGCCAGCAGCAGCAGGAGTTCCTACGAGCAGTACTTC	CASSSRSSYEQYF
TRBJ2-1	NA	TRBV7-9	NA	TGTGCCAGCAGCTTAATGACAGGTTACAATGAGCAGTTCTTC	CASSLMTGYNEQFF
TRBJ2-2	NA	TRBV12-1	NA	TGTGCCAGCAGCACGAGGACAGGGGTGACCGGGGAGCTGTTTTTT	CASSTRTGVTGELFF
TRBJ1-1	few	TRBV10-1	NA	TGCGCCAGCCAGGGTGGCACTGAAGCTTTCTTT	CASQGGTEAFF
TRBJ1-3	NA	TRBV7-9	NA	TGTGCCAGCAGGAGTACTGGAAACACCATATATTTT	CASRSTGNTIYF
TRBJ1-2	once	TRBV5-6	NA	TGTGCCAGCAGCTTGGCCGGGGGGCAGTTATATGGCTACACCTTC	CASSLAGGQLYGYTF